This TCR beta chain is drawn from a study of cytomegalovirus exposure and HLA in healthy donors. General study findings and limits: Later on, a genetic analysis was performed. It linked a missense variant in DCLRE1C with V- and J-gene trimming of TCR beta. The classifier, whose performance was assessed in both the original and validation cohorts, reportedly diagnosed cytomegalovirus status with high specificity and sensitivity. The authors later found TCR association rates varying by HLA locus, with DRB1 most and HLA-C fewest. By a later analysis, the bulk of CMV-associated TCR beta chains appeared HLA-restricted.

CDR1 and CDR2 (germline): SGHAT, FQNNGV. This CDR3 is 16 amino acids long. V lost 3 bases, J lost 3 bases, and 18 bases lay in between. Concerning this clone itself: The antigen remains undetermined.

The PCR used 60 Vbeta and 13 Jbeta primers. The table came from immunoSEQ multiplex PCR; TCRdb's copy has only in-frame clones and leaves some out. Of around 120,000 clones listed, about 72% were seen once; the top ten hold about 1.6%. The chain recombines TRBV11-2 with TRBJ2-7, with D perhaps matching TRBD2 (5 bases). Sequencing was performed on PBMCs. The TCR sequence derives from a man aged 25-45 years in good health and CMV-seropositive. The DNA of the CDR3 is TGTGCCAGCAGCTTCTTTAGGGAAGCGGAATACTACGAGCAGTACTTC. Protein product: CASSFFREAEYYEQYF.